Detailed here is one TCR beta chain. The data stem from a study of control samples from healthy donors and cancer patients. Using immunoSEQ multiplex PCR, the repertoire was profiled, and TCRdb retains in-frame clones only, with some absent. In the table there are some 82,000 clones, 75% to 85% of which are singletons. Germline assignment: CDR1 SGHAT and CDR2 FQNNGV. V was trimmed by 1 base and J by 7 bases, leaving 11 bases between them. The CDR3 spans 15 residues. The source of this sequence is a man between 60 and 70 years old with head and neck cancer. V and J are TRBV11-2 and TRBJ1-6; D gene unclear. Sequenced sample: PBMCs. The CDR3 coding sequence is TGTGCCAGCAGCTTAGTTGGTCAGACCAATTCACCCCTCCACTTT. This encodes CASSLVGQTNSPLHF.